The clone carrying this T cell receptor (beta chain) has just a few counts. The data are from a study of patients and donors after allogeneic stem cell transplantation. Germline lookup yields CDR1 SGHNT and CDR2 YENEEA. Trimming removed 4 bases from V and 6 bases from J, with 10 bases in between. The CDR3 covers 14 residues. Each CDR3 protein is one row after TCRdb ran MiXCR on the RT-PCR reads. In the table there are about a million distinct CDR3 sequences, under 20% of which are singletons. Sequenced input: blood, either unsorted or a sorted T cell fraction (not recorded which). The chain joins TRBV11-3 to TRBJ1-6; D is possibly TRBD1 (5 bases). This receptor was obtained from a human donor who was either an allogeneic HSCT recipient or a stem cell or donor lymphocyte infusion donor (not recorded which). It is not recorded whose cells these are; they may come from a transplant donor. In DNA form, the CDR3 reads TGTGCCAGCAGCTCGGGACGGCGTAATTCACCCCTCCACTTT. Translation gives CASSSGRRNSPLHF.